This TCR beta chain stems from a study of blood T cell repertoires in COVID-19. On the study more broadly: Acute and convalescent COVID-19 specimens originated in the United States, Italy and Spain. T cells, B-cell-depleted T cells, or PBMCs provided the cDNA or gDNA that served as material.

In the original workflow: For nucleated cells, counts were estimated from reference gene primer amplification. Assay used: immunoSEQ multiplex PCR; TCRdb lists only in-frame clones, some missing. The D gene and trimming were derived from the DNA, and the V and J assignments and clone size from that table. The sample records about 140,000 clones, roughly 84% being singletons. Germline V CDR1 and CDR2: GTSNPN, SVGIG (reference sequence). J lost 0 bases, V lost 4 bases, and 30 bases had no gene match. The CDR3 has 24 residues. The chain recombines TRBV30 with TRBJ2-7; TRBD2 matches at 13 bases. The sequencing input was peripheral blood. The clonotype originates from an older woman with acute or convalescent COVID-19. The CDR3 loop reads CAWTRWGQGMLGTSGRASSYEQYF. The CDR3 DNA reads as TGTGCCTGGACCCGCTGGGGACAGGGGATGTTGGGTACTAGCGGGAGGGCAAGCTCCTACGAGCAGTACTTC.